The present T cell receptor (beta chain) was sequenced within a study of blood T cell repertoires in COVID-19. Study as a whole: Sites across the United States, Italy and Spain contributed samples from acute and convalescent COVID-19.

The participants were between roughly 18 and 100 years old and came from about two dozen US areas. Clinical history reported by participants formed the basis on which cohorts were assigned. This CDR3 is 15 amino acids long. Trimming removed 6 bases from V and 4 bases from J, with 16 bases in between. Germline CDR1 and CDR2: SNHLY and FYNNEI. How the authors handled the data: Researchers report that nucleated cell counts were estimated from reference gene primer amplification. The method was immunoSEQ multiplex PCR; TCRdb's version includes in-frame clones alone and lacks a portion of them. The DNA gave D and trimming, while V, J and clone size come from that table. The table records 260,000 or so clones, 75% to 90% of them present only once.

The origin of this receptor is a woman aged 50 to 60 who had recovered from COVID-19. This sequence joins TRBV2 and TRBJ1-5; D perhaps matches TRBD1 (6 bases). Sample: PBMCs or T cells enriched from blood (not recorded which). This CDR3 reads CASSLARTENQPQHF. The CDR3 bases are TGTGCCAGCAGCCTCGCCAGGACAGAAAATCAGCCCCAGCATTTT.